Below are 2 T cell receptor beta chains sequenced from a single sample in a study of post-analysis software for immune sequencing data. Incorporated into the TCR beta cDNA libraries were unique molecular identifiers, which served to reduce PCR and sequencing biases. TCRdb independently ran MiXCR on the PCR reads; one entry per CDR3 protein. Here the sample spans hundreds of thousands of distinct CDR3 sequences, under 70% being singletons. Findings and caveats of the study: Four to six TRBV segments, including TRBV5-6, TRBV5-1 and TRBV20-1, were more frequent in patients than controls.

These receptors' antigens are unknown. The sequencing input was blood. The receptors here all came from a girl between 5 and 17 years old with multiple sclerosis.

The genes are TRBV20-1 and TRBJ1-2; 8 bases map to TRBD1. From germline, CDR1 is DFQATT and CDR2 SNEGSKA (reference sequence). Trimming removed 0 bases from V and 2 bases from J; junction bases left unmatched: 5. This CDR3 contains 15 residues. The CDR3 spells CSARDRQGFNYGYTF. As DNA, the CDR3 is TGCAGTGCTAGAGATCGACAGGGGTTCAACTATGGCTACACCTTC.

The V call is TRBV20-1, the J call TRBJ2-5, with 7 bases matching TRBD2. The CDR3 contains 15 residues. Trimming cost V 0 bases and J 2 bases; bases outside gene matches: 6. Germline V CDR1 and CDR2: DFQATT, SNEGSKA (reference sequence). The CDR3 region is CSARDRHGGQETQYF. The CDR3 bases are TGCAGTGCTAGAGATCGGCACGGGGGGCAAGAGACCCAGTACTTC.